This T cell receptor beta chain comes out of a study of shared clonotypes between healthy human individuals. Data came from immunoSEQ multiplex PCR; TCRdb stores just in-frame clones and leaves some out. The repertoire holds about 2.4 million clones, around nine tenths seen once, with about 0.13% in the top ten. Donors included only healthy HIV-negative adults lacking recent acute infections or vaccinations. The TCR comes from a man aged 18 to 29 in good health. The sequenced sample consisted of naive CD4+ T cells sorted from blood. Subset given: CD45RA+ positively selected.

The CDR3 is CASSIQNYGYTF. For the CDR3, the DNA is TGTGCAAGCTCCATTCAGAACTATGGCTACACCTTC. This chain connects TRBV6-1 to TRBJ1-2; no firm D call. From germline, CDR1 is MNHNS and CDR2 SASEGT. The CDR3 runs 12 residues.